Presented here are 30 T cell receptor beta chains from one specimen sequenced in a study of shared clonotypes between healthy human individuals. CD45RO-negative, CCR7-selected cells formed the naive CD8 fraction, which excluded terminally differentiated effector memory CD45RA+ cells. Clones were sequenced by immunoSEQ multiplex PCR, and TCRdb holds only the in-frame ones, with some missing. The table records about 2,100,000 clones, approximately 94% of them present only once. Material: naive CD8+ T cells from PBMCs. These receptors originate from a man between 18 and 29 years old in good health. Some clones in this sample may be carry-over from other donors' samples.

This chain connects TRBV9 to TRBJ2-2; TRBD2 might be the D (6 bases). Trimming removed 0 bases at V and 4 bases at J, with 13 bases between. The germline V gene has CDR1 SGDLS and CDR2 YYNGEE. This CDR3 is 16 amino acids long. The CDR3 loop reads CASSVVGGPGTGELFF. The CDR3 DNA reads TGTGCCAGCAGCGTAGTCGGAGGGCCGGGCACCGGGGAGCTGTTTTTT. The whole variable domain, filled in from reference TRBV9 and TRBJ2-2, reads DSGVTQTPKHLITATGQRVTLRCSPRSGDLSVYWYQQSLDQGLQFLIQYYNGEERAKGNILERFSAQQFPDLHSELNLSSLELGDSALYFCASSVVGGPGTGELFFGEGSRLTVL.

The chain carries TRBV4-2 and TRBJ1-1; TRBD1 is a possible D gene (5 bases). V was cut by 0 bases and J by 14 bases, with 13 bases left in between. This CDR3 has 12 amino acids. Germline-derived CDR1 and CDR2 are LGHNA and YNFKEQ. CDR3: CASSQEIKGQFF. CDR3 DNA: TGTGCCAGCAGCCAAGAAATAAAGGGGCAGTTCTTT.

This clone was counted once. The chain combines TRBV9 with TRBJ2-6; D is uncertain. Germline CDR1 and CDR2: SGDLS and YYNGEE. There are 15 residues in the CDR3. The ends were cut back, 4 bases at V and 3 bases at J, with 11 bases in the middle. The CDR3 region is CASSPTFGGANVLTF. For the CDR3, the DNA is TGTGCCAGCAGCCCCACCTTTGGTGGGGCCAACGTCCTGACTTTC.

J is TRBJ2-4 and V is TRBV7-9; the D gene is possibly TRBD2 (5 bases). The CDR3 runs to 16 residues. CDR1 and CDR2 from the germline V gene are SEHNR and FQNEAQ (reference sequence). Trimming took 5 bases from V and 3 from J, leaving 17 bases between them. The CDR3 DNA is TGTGCCAGCAGCCACCCTCGGACGGCGGGCAAAAACATTCAGTACTTC. Translating it yields CASSHPRTAGKNIQYF.

V and J are TRBV19 and TRBJ2-2; 8 bases fit TRBD1. The CDR3 runs 19 residues. Germline values: CDR1 LNHDA, CDR2 SQIVND (reference sequence). The J segment lost 1 base and the V segment lost 6 bases, leaving 16 bases of the junction unmatched. In DNA, the CDR3 is TGTGCCAGTAGGGAAAAGCCCGGGCAGGGGGCGGAGAACACCGGGGAGCTGTTTTTT. This translates into CASREKPGQGAENTGELFF.

The rearrangement uses TRBV18 and TRBJ2-1; 11 bases agree with TRBD2. The CDR3 contains 16 residues. CDR1 is KGHSH, CDR2 LQKENI, per germline. Losses at the gene ends were 2 bases for V and 4 bases for J; bases not matched to a gene: 4. CDR3 amino acids: CASSPNRLAGYNEQFF. CDR3 coding DNA: TGTGCCAGCTCACCAAACAGACTAGCGGGGTACAATGAGCAGTTCTTC.

The J gene is TRBJ1-2, the V gene TRBV19; tentatively, D is TRBD1 (6 bases). V gave up 1 base and J gave up 0 bases, with 12 bases separating them. Germline V lookup: CDR1 LNHDA, CDR2 SQIVND (reference sequence). This CDR3 has 16 residues. CDR3 nucleotide sequence: TGTGCCAGTAGTATAGGTACAGGGTTAGCTAACTATGGCTACACCTTC. This translates into CASSIGTGLANYGYTF.

The chain recombines TRBV4-3 with TRBJ2-5; tentative D call: TRBD1 (5 bases). The CDR3 has 13 residues. The V end lost 0 bases, the J end lost 7 bases, and 9 bases lay between the germline ends. Germline assignment: CDR1 LGHNA and CDR2 YSLEER. In nucleotides, the CDR3 is TGCGCCAGCAGCCAAGACAGGGCCGGGACCCAGTACTTC. Residues: CASSQDRAGTQYF.

This chain uses TRBV6-5 with TRBJ1-2, with 7 nucleotides matching TRBD1. The CDR3 has 16 amino acids. The V gene end was trimmed by 0 bases and the J gene end by 4 bases; junction bases not matched to a gene: 8. Germline CDR1 reads MNHEY; CDR2 reads SVGAGI. This CDR3 is CASSYSTGERSYGYTF. The CDR3 coding sequence is TGTGCCAGCAGTTACTCCACAGGGGAGAGAAGCTATGGCTACACCTTC.

This clone was seen a single time. The chain employs TRBV2 and TRBJ2-1, with 9 bases that match TRBD2. The trim removed 2 bases at V and 5 bases at J, leaving 16 bases unmatched. Germline CDR1 and CDR2: SNHLY and FYNNEI. CDR3 length: 19 amino acids. The CDR3 DNA is TGTGCCAGCAGTGAATCCCCCTTTGGCGGGAGGGTCACTAACAATGAGCAGTTCTTC. This encodes CASSESPFGGRVTNNEQFF.

The chain carries TRBV7-8 and TRBJ1-3; no clear D. Germline CDR1 SGHVS, CDR2 FQNEAQ. There are 16 residues in the CDR3. V lost 5 bases, J lost 1 base, and 15 bases lay in between. The CDR3 spells CASSPFGRISGNTIYF. The CDR3 coding sequence is TGTGCCAGCAGCCCATTCGGACGGATATCTGGAAACACCATATATTTT.

The chain links TRBV6-6 to TRBJ2-2, with D perhaps being TRBD1 or TRBD2 (5 bases each). The germline CDR1 and CDR2 sequences are MNHNY and SVGAGI (reference sequence). This CDR3 is 15 amino acids long. V dropped 4 bases and J dropped 6 bases, with 15 bases sitting between them. As DNA, the CDR3 is TGTGCCAGCAGTTTAAGAGGGGTAATGGCCGGGGAGCTGTTTTTT. Residues: CASSLRGVMAGELFF.

This clone was picked up one time. Here the CDR3 DNA reads TGCGCCAGCAGCCTCCGGGGGGGAACAGATACGCAGTATTTT. This gives the protein CASSLRGGTDTQYF. The chain recombines TRBV10-1 with TRBJ2-3, with 8 bases that match TRBD2. The CDR3 consists of 14 residues. Per the germline V gene, CDR1 is WNHNN and CDR2 is SYGVQD (reference sequence). The V and J ends lost 6 bases and 3 bases, in that order; junction bases with no gene match: 5.

The chain joins TRBV11-2 to TRBJ1-1; 9 positions agree with TRBD1. The CDR3 loop spans 16 amino acids. Germline assignment: CDR1 SGHAT and CDR2 FQNNGV. V shed 1 base, J shed 5 bases, and the junction held 8 bases outside the gene matches. This CDR3 is CASSLAGTGFGTEAFF. Written as DNA, the CDR3 is TGTGCCAGCAGCTTAGCGGGGACAGGGTTCGGAACTGAAGCTTTCTTT. Full variable domain (remainder filled in from reference TRBV11-2 and TRBJ1-1): EAGVAQSPRYKIIEKRQSVAFWCNPISGHATLYWYQQILGQGPKLLIQFQNNGVVDDSQLPKDRFSAERLKGVDSTLKIQPAKLEDSAVYLCASSLAGTGFGTEAFFGQGTRLTVV.

This clone has more than one count but fewer than ten. The rearrangement links TRBV28 to TRBJ2-3; D unclear. This CDR3 spans 14 amino acids. CDR1 and CDR2 from the germline V gene are MDHEN and SYDVKM. The V end lost 3 bases, the J end lost 1 base, and 8 bases lay between the germline ends. CDR3 sequence (DNA): TGTGCCAGCAGTTTGGCGGTGGGCACAGATACGCAGTATTTT. Translating gives CASSLAVGTDTQYF.

The rearrangement uses TRBV10-3 and TRBJ1-5; tentatively, D is TRBD1 (5 bases). The ends were cut back, 5 bases at V and 1 base at J, with 12 bases in the middle. Germline-derived CDR1 and CDR2 are ENHRY and SYGVKD. CDR3 length equals 15 residues. The CDR3 bases are TGTGCCATCAGTAACGACGGGGGAAGCAATCAGCCCCAGCATTTT. It translates to CAISNDGGSNQPQHF.

The V gene is TRBV9, the J gene TRBJ1-2, with 7 bases lining up with TRBD1. This CDR3 has 14 residues. V was clipped by 0 bases and J by 5 bases; unmatched bases: 4. Germline CDR1 is SGDLS and CDR2 is YYNGEE. The CDR3 nucleotides are TGTGCCAGCAGCGTAGGGGTACAGGGGTATGGCTACACCTTC. Protein: CASSVGVQGYGYTF. Using reference TRBV9 and TRBJ1-2 for the parts outside the CDR3, the full variable domain is DSGVTQTPKHLITATGQRVTLRCSPRSGDLSVYWYQQSLDQGLQFLIQYYNGEERAKGNILERFSAQQFPDLHSELNLSSLELGDSALYFCASSVGVQGYGYTFGSGTRLTVV.

This chain links TRBV27 with TRBJ1-2; 7 nucleotides agree with TRBD1. CDR1 and CDR2 (germline): MNHEY, SMNVEV (reference sequence). CDR3 size: 13 residues. V gave up 5 bases and J gave up 3 bases; unmatched junction bases: 3. CDR3: CASSMDRYYGYTF. CDR3 sequence (DNA): TGTGCCAGCAGTATGGACAGGTACTATGGCTACACCTTC.

The chain uses TRBV27 and TRBJ2-7; D possibly corresponds to TRBD1 (6 bases). Trimming cost V 2 bases and J 6 bases, with 23 bases left between them. The CDR3 extends over 17 amino acids. Germline V gene data show CDR1 as MNHEY and CDR2 as SMNVEV (reference sequence). CDR3: CASSLGSGDIGFLEQYF. The CDR3 DNA sequence: TGTGCCAGCAGTTTAGGCTCTGGGGACATAGGTTTTCTCGAGCAGTACTTC.

J is TRBJ2-1 and V is TRBV7-3; 11 nucleotides line up with TRBD2. This CDR3 region has 15 residues. In germline, CDR1 is SGHTA, CDR2 FQGTGA. J lost 4 bases, V lost 5 bases, and 4 bases had no gene match. The CDR3 protein is CASSETSGVYNEQFF. CDR3 DNA sequence: TGTGCCAGCAGCGAGACTAGCGGGGTGTACAATGAGCAGTTCTTC.

This clone has only one observation. Within the sample, other DNA sequences also encode this same CDR3. CDR3: CASSIGAGSYEQYF. The CDR3 bases are TGTGCCAGTAGTATAGGGGCCGGATCCTACGAGCAGTACTTC. The chain joins TRBV19 to TRBJ2-7; no clear D. The CDR3 consists of 14 residues. Germline CDR1 and CDR2: LNHDA and SQIVND (reference sequence). Trimming shortened V by 1 base and J by 1 base, and 8 bases separated the two germline ends.

This chain links TRBV6-5 with TRBJ2-7; no reliable D call. The V end lost 5 bases, the J end lost 2 bases, and 16 bases lay between the germline ends. The germline CDR1 and CDR2 sequences are MNHEY and SVGAGI. This CDR3 comprises 15 residues. In nucleotides, the CDR3 is TGTGCCAGCAGTCAGACACGTGGTCTAGCCTACGAGCAGTACTTC. This encodes CASSQTRGLAYEQYF.

V is TRBV28 and J is TRBJ2-7; TRBD1 is a possible D gene (5 bases). Germline CDR1 and CDR2: MDHEN and SYDVKM. The CDR3 spans 14 residues. The V and J ends lost 6 bases and 1 base respectively, with 13 bases between them. The CDR3 loop reads CASSLPDTSYEQYF. Written as DNA, the CDR3 is TGTGCCAGCAGCTTGCCGGACACTTCCTACGAGCAGTACTTC.

The gene calls are TRBV18 and TRBJ2-2; either TRBD1 or TRBD2 may supply D (5 bases each). CDR1 and CDR2 from the germline V gene are KGHSH and LQKENI. Between the trimmed V and J ends, which lost 0 bases and 5 bases, there was a span of 13 bases. CDR3 length: 16 residues. Written as DNA, the CDR3 is TGTGCCAGCTCACCACCGAGGGGCTCCTGGACCGGGGAGCTGTTTTTT. Translated, it gives CASSPPRGSWTGELFF. The full variable domain, in which reference TRBV18 and TRBJ2-2 provide the parts outside the CDR3, is NAGVMQNPRHLVRRRGQEARLRCSPMKGHSHVYWYRQLPEEGLKFMVYLQKENIIDESGMPKERFSAEFPKEGPSILRIQQVVRGDSAAYFCASSPPRGSWTGELFFGEGSRLTVL.

The chain combines TRBV27 with TRBJ1-1; TRBD1 is a possible D gene (6 bases). The V gene's germline CDR1 is MNHEY and CDR2 SMNVEV (reference sequence). This CDR3 is 16 amino acids long. V was trimmed by 5 bases and J by 5 bases, leaving 21 bases between them. The CDR3 region has the DNA TGTGCCAGCAGTCCCCAGGGCAGGGGACGTGGGACTGAAGCTTTCTTT. This sequence encodes CASSPQGRGRGTEAFF.

The rearrangement joins TRBV13 to TRBJ2-7; 8 nucleotides line up with TRBD2. V trimming: 4 bases; J trimming: 1 base; junction bases outside the gene matches: 9. The CDR3 has 16 amino acids. CDR1 is PRHDT and CDR2 is FYEKMQ in the germline V gene (reference sequence). The CDR3 sequence: CASSSPREGQSYEQYF. The CDR3 nucleotides read TGTGCCAGCAGCTCCCCCCGGGAGGGCCAGTCCTACGAGCAGTACTTC.

The CDR3 reads CASSPDGDYGYTF. CDR3 sequence (DNA): TGTGCCAGCAGCCCGGACGGTGACTATGGCTACACCTTC. V and J are TRBV27 and TRBJ1-2, with unresolved D. Trimming pared 6 bases from V and 3 bases from J, leaving 11 bases between. CDR1 and CDR2 from the germline V gene are MNHEY and SMNVEV (reference sequence). The CDR3 is made up of 13 amino acids.

The chain carries TRBV28 and TRBJ2-3; D perhaps matches TRBD2 (5 bases). Germline V gene lookup returns CDR1 MDHEN and CDR2 SYDVKM. V was clipped by 6 bases and J by 1 base, with 14 bases between them. CDR3 length: 15 residues. In DNA form, the CDR3 reads TGTGCCAGCAGACGGGGTCTTTCGCGCACAGATACGCAGTATTTT. Residues: CASRRGLSRTDTQYF.

This clone was seen only once. The chain joins TRBV5-1 to TRBJ2-7; perhaps TRBD1 as D (5 bases). The CDR3 has 14 amino acids. Looked up from germline, CDR1 is SGHRS and CDR2 is YFSETQ. Trimming removed 7 bases at V and 5 bases at J, with 19 bases between. CDR3 coding DNA: TGCGCCAGCGGGGCCGGGTCCCATGGCGACGAGCAGTACTTC. It codes for CASGAGSHGDEQYF.

V is TRBV12-5 and J is TRBJ2-1, with no clear D. The germline V gene encodes CDR1 LGHNT and CDR2 FRNRAP. Trimming pared 1 base from V and 4 bases from J, leaving 8 bases between. There are 14 residues in the CDR3. The CDR3: CASGLESGYNEQFF. The CDR3, as DNA: TGTGCTAGTGGTTTGGAGTCGGGTTACAATGAGCAGTTCTTC.